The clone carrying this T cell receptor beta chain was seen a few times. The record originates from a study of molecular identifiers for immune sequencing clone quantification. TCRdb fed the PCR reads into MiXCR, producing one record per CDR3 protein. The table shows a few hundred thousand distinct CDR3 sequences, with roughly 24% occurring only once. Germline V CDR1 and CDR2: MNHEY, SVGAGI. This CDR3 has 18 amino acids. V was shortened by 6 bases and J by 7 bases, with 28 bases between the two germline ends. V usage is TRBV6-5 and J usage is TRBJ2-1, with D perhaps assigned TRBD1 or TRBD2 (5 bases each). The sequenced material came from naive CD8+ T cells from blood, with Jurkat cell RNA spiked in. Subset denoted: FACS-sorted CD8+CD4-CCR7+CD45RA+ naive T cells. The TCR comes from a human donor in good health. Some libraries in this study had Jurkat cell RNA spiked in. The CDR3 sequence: CASSRLPLGDGRANEQFF. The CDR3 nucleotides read TGTGCCAGCAGCCGACTCCCACTAGGGGACGGACGGGCGAATGAGCAGTTCTTC.